This T cell receptor (beta chain) originates from a study of cytomegalovirus exposure and HLA in healthy donors. Study information: A data release that came early held tens of millions of unique TCRs from HLA-typed donors. General observations from the study: According to reports, the classifier identified cytomegalovirus status with high specificity and sensitivity.

V shed 6 bases, J shed 2 bases, and the junction held 4 bases outside the gene matches. CDR3 length: 14 residues. Germline CDR1 reads SEHNR; CDR2 reads FQNEAQ (reference sequence). Primers: 60 Vbeta forward and 13 Jbeta reverse. Data came from immunoSEQ multiplex PCR; TCRdb stores just in-frame clones and leaves some out. The sample records some 150,000 clones, 79% being singletons. Regarding this clone: The antigen remains undetermined.

The receptor was isolated from a woman aged 45 to 65 in good health and CMV-seronegative. V gene TRBV7-9 combines with J gene TRBJ2-5; 9 nucleotides agree with TRBD1. Specimen: PBMCs. CDR3 amino acids: CASSPGQGQETQYF. For the CDR3, the DNA is TGTGCCAGCAGTCCCGGACAGGGGCAAGAGACCCAGTACTTC. The whole variable domain, filled in from reference TRBV7-9 and TRBJ2-5, reads DTGVSQNPRHKITKRGQNVTFRCDPISEHNRLYWYRQTLGQGPEFLTYFQNEAQLEKSRLLSDRFSAERPKGSFSTLEIQRTEQGDSAMYLCASSPGQGQETQYFGPGTRLLVL.